This T cell receptor (beta chain) is from a study of blood T cell repertoires in COVID-19. Study details: Samples came from the United States, Italy and Spain, spanning acute and convalescent COVID-19.

Those who participated ranged in age from about 18 to 89 years and resided in about two dozen US areas. In the study's own analysis: Reference gene primer amplification gave estimated nucleated cell counts. Measured with immunoSEQ multiplex PCR; TCRdb has only the in-frame clones, and not every one. V and J calls and clone size are as listed in that table; D and trimming were resolved from the DNA. The profile shows under 500,000 clones, more than 80% of them singletons. This clone appeared once. The specimen was PBMCs or T cells enriched from blood (not recorded which). The receptor was isolated from a young man who had recovered from COVID-19.

CDR3 sequence (DNA): TGTGCCAGTAGTATCAACGGTAACTATGGCTACACCTTC. Amino acid sequence: CASSINGNYGYTF. V usage is TRBV19 and J usage is TRBJ1-2; D unresolved. This CDR3 contains 13 residues. V lost 3 bases, J lost 1 base, and 6 bases lay in between. In germline, CDR1 is LNHDA, CDR2 SQIVND (reference sequence).